This T cell receptor beta chain was documented in a study of blood T cells in healthy people across ages. General observations from the study: Diversity estimated from one million T cells was considered an underestimate.

Isolated per sample were at least 6 million PBMCs. The CDR3 is 14 residues long. V lost 6 bases to trimming and J lost 1 base; unmatched junction nucleotides: 3. From germline, CDR1 is MNHNS and CDR2 SASEGT. This clonotype was observed a few times. Its target is unknown. Primers used in a second PCR of roughly 6 to 11 cycles were a sample-barcoded 5' primer and a J-beta primer mix. TCRdb used MiXCR to reprocess the 5' RACE reads, holding one entry per CDR3 protein. Among 1,100,000 or so distinct CDR3 sequences, roughly 45% were seen once, and the ten largest hold over 15%. The sequence came from a woman aged 60-70 years in good health. The chain uses TRBV6-1 and TRBJ1-2; 9 bases match TRBD1. Sequenced input: blood. The CDR3 loop reads CASRGTGNNYGYTF. DNA for the CDR3: TGTGCCAGCAGGGGGACAGGGAATAACTATGGCTACACCTTC.